This TCR beta chain emerged from a study of cytomegalovirus exposure and HLA in healthy donors. Study results and caveats: The study put some 150 TCR beta chains on its list as cytomegalovirus-associated.

Produced via immunoSEQ multiplex PCR; TCRdb's table is partial and in-frame only. The sample records about 150,000 clones, roughly 93% being singletons. A word on this clone: What it recognizes is unknown.

The donors were part of the validation cohort, which consisted of about 120 subjects and was separate from the first cohort of roughly 620 subjects. The CDR3 extends over 13 amino acids. CDR1 and CDR2 (germline): SGHDT, YYEEEE. Trimming left V 7 bases short and J 3 bases short, with 14 bases between. Material for sequencing was PBMCs. The rearrangement joins TRBV5-6 to TRBJ2-7; TRBD2 might be the D (5 bases). The clonotype was recovered from a man aged 18-30 years in good health and CMV-seropositive. The CDR3 nucleotides are TGTGCCAGCTCGAGGGAGCTCCGCTACGAGCAGTACTTC. As protein: CASSRELRYEQYF.